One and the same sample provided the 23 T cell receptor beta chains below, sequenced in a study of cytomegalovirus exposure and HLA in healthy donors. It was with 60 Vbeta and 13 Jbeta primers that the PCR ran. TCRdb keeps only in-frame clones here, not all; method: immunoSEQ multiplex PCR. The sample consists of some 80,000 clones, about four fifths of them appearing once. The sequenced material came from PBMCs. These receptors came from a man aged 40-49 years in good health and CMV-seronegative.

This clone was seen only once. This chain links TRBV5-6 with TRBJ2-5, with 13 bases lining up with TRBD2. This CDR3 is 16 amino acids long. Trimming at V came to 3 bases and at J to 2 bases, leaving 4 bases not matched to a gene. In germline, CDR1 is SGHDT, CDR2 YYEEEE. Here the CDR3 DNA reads TGTGCCAGCAGCTCTAGACTAGCGGGAGGACAAGAGACCCAGTACTTC. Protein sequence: CASSSRLAGGQETQYF.

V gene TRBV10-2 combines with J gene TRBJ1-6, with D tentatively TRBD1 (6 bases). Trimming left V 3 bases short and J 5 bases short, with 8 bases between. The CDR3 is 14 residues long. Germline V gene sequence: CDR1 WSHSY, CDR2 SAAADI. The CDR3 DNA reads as TGCGCCAGCAGTGACAACAGGGATAATTCACCCCTCCACTTT. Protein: CASSDNRDNSPLHF.

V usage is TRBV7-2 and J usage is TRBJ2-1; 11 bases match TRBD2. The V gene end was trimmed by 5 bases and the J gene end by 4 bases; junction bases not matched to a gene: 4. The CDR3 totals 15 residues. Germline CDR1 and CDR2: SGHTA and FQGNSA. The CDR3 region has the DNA TGTGCCAGCAGCCGGCTAGCGGGAGGTTACAATGAGCAGTTCTTC. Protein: CASSRLAGGYNEQFF.

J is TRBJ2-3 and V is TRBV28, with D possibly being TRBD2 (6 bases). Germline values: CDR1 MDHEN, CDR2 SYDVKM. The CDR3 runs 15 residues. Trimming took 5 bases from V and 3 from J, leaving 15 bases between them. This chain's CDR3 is CASSPAGGVTDTQYF. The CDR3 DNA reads TGTGCCAGCAGTCCGGCGGGCGGGGTGACAGATACGCAGTATTTT.

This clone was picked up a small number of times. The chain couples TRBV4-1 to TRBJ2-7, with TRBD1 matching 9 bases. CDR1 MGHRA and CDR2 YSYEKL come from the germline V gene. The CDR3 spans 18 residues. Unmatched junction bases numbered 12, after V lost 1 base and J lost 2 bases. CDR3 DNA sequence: TGCGCCAGCAGCCAAGGAGGACAAGGAGGACAGGGGACCTACGAGCAGTACTTC. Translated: CASSQGGQGGQGTYEQYF.

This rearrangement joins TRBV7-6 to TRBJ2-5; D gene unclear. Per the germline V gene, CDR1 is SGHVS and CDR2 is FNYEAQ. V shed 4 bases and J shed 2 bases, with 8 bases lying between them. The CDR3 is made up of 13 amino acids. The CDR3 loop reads CASSSNFQETQYF. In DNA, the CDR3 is TGTGCCAGCAGCTCAAATTTTCAAGAGACCCAGTACTTC.

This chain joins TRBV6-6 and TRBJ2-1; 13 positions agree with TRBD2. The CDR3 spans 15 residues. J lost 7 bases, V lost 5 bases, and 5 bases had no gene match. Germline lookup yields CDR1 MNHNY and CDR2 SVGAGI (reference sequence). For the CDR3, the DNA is TGTGCCAGCAGTCGGACTAGCGGGAGTTCGAATGAGCAGTTCTTC. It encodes CASSRTSGSSNEQFF.

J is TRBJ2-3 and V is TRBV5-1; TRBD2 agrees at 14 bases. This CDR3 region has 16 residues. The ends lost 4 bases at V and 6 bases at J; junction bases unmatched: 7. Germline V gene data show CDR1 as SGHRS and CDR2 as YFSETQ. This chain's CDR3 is CASSAGTSGSRDTQYF. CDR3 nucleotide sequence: TGCGCCAGCAGCGCCGGGACTAGCGGGAGTCGCGATACGCAGTATTTT.

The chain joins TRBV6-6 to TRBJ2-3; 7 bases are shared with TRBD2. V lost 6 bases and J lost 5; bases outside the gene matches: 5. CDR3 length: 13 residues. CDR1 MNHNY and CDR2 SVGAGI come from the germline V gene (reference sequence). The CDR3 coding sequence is TGTGCCAGCAGATTAGCGGGCGAAGATACGCAGTATTTT. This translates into CASRLAGEDTQYF.

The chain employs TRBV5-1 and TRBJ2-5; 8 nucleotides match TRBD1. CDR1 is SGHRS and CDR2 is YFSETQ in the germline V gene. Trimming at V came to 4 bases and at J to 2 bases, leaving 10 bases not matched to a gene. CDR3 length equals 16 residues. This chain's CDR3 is CASSHGQGTSQETQYF. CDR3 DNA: TGCGCCAGCAGCCACGGACAGGGAACGTCGCAAGAGACCCAGTACTTC.

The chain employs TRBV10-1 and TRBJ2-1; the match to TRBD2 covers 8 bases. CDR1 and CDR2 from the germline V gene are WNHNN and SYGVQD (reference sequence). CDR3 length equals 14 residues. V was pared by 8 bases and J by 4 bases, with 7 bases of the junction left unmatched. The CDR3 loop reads CASRGGRPYNEQFF. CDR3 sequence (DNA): TGCGCCAGCCGAGGCGGGAGGCCTTACAATGAGCAGTTCTTC.

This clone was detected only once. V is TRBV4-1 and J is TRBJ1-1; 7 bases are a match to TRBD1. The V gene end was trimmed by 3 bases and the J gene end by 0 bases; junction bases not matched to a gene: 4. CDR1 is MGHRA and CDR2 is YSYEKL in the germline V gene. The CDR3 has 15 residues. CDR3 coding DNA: TGCGCCAGCAGCCAGGGTACAGGGGTGAACACTGAAGCTTTCTTT. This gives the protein CASSQGTGVNTEAFF.

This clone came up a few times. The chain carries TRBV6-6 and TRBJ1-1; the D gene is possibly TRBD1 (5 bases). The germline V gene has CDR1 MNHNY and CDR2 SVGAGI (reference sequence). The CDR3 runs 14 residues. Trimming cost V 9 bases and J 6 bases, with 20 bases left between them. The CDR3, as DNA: TGTGCCAGTTTTTCCGGACACCTGATACCTGAAGCTTTCTTT. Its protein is CASFSGHLIPEAFF.

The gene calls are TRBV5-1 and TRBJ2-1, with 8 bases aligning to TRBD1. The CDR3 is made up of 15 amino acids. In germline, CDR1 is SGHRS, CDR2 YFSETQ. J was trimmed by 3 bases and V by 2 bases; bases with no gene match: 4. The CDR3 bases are TGCGCCAGCAGCTTAGGGACAGGAGACTACAATGAGCAGTTCTTC. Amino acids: CASSLGTGDYNEQFF. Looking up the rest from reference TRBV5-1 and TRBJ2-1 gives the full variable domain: KAGVTQTPRYLIKTRGQQVTLSCSPISGHRSVSWYQQTPGQGLQFLFEYFSETQRNKGNFPGRFSGRQFSNSRSEMNVSTLELGDSALYLCASSLGTGDYNEQFFGPGTRLTVL.

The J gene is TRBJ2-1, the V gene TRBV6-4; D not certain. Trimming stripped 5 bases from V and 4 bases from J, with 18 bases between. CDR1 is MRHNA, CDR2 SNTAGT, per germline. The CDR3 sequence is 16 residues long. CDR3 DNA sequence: TGTGCCAGCAGTACCGAGGCGAGACCGGTATACAATGAGCAGTTCTTC. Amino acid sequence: CASSTEARPVYNEQFF.

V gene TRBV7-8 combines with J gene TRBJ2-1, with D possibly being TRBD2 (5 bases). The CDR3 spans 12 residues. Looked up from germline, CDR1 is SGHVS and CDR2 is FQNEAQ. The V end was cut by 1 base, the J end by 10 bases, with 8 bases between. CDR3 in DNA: TGTGCCAGCAGCTTAGGCGGGCAGGAGCAGTTCTTC. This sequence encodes CASSLGGQEQFF.

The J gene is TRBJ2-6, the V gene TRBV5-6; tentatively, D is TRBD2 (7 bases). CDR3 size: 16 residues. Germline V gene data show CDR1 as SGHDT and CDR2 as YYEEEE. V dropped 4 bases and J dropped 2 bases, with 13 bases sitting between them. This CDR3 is CASSLGAGAGANVLTF. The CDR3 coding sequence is TGTGCCAGCAGCCTGGGGGCGGGGGCTGGGGCCAACGTCCTGACTTTC. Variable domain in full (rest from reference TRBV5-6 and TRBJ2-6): DAGVTQSPTHLIKTRGQQVTLRCSPKSGHDTVSWYQQALGQGPQFIFQYYEEEERQRGNFPDRFSGHQFPNYSSELNVNALLLGDSALYLCASSLGAGAGANVLTFGAGSRLTVL.

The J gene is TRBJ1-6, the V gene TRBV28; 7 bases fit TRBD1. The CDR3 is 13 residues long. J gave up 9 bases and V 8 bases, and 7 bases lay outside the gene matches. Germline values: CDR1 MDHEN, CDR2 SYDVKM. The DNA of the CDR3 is TGTGCCAGCTTGGGACAGAGGACTTCACCCCTCCACTTT. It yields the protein CASLGQRTSPLHF. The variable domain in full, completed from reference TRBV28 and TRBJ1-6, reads DVKVTQSSRYLVKRTGEKVFLECVQDMDHENMFWYRQDPGLGLRLIYFSYDVKMKEKGDIPEGYSVSREKKERFSLILESASTNQTSMYLCASLGQRTSPLHFGNGTRLTVT.

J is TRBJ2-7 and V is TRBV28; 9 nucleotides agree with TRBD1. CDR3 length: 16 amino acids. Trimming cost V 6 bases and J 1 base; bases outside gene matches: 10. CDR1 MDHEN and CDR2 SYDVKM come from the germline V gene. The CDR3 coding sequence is TGTGCCAGCAGCTGGAAACCGGGACAGGGATCCTACGAGCAGTACTTC. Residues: CASSWKPGQGSYEQYF. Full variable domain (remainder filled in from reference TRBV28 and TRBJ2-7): DVKVTQSSRYLVKRTGEKVFLECVQDMDHENMFWYRQDPGLGLRLIYFSYDVKMKEKGDIPEGYSVSREKKERFSLILESASTNQTSMYLCASSWKPGQGSYEQYFGPGTRLTVT.

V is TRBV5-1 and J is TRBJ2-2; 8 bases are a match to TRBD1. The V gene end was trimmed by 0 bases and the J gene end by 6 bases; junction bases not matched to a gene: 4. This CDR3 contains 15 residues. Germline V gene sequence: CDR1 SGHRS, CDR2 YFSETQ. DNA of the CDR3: TGCGCCAGCAGCTTGGTTCAGGGGGCGGCCGGGGAGCTGTTTTTT. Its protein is CASSLVQGAAGELFF. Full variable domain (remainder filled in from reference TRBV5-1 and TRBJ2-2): KAGVTQTPRYLIKTRGQQVTLSCSPISGHRSVSWYQQTPGQGLQFLFEYFSETQRNKGNFPGRFSGRQFSNSRSEMNVSTLELGDSALYLCASSLVQGAAGELFFGEGSRLTVL.

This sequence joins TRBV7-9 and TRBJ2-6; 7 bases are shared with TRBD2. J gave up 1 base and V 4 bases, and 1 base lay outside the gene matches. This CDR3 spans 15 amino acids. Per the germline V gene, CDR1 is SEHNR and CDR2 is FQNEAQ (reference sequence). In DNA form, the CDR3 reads TGTGCCAGCAGCTCCGGGGGGTCTGGGGCCAACGTCCTGACTTTC. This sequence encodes CASSSGGSGANVLTF. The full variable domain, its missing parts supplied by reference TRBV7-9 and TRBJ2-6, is DTGVSQNPRHKITKRGQNVTFRCDPISEHNRLYWYRQTLGQGPEFLTYFQNEAQLEKSRLLSDRFSAERPKGSFSTLEIQRTEQGDSAMYLCASSSGGSGANVLTFGAGSRLTVL.

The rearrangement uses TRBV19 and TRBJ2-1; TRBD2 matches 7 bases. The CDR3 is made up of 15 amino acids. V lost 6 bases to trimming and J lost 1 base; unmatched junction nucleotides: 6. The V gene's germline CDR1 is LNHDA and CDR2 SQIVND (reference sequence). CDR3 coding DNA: TGTGCCAGTAGCAGTCTAGCGGCGTCCTACAATGAGCAGTTCTTC. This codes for CASSSLAASYNEQFF.

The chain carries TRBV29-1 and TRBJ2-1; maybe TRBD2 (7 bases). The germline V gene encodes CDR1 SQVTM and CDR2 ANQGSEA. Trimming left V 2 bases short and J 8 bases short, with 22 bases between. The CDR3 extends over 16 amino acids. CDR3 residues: CSVERDPGGGGDEQFF. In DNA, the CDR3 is TGCAGCGTTGAAAGGGATCCTGGCGGGGGCGGAGATGAGCAGTTCTTC.